One and the same sample provided the 3 T cell receptor beta chains below, sequenced in a study of T-cell memory formation after mild COVID-19. One entry per CDR3 protein, called by TCRdb with MiXCR from the 5' RACE reads. The repertoire holds 470,000 or so distinct CDR3 sequences, around 18% seen once, with roughly 8.4% in the top ten. The sequenced sample consisted of PBMCs or a T cell subset sorted from them (not recorded which). These receptors were collected from an adult woman who had mild COVID-19 (a few samples of this study predate the infection). Cell type and time point are not known.

This clonotype was seen a few times. This chain links TRBV5-1 with TRBJ2-7; tentatively, D is TRBD1 or TRBD2 (5 bases each). Trimming took 7 bases from V and 5 from J, leaving 10 bases between them. The CDR3 sequence is 11 residues long. Per the germline V gene, CDR1 is SGHRS and CDR2 is YFSETQ. The CDR3 region has the DNA TGCGCCAGCGGCCGAGGGGACGAGCAGTACTTC. It codes for CASGRGDEQYF. Supplemented by reference TRBV5-1 and TRBJ2-7, the full variable domain reads KAGVTQTPRYLIKTRGQQVTLSCSPISGHRSVSWYQQTPGQGLQFLFEYFSETQRNKGNFPGRFSGRQFSNSRSEMNVSTLELGDSALYLCASGRGDEQYFGPGTRLTVT.

This clonotype was recorded a few times. The J gene is TRBJ1-4, the V gene TRBV15; D is unresolved. The germline V and J ends were trimmed by 5 bases and 5 bases, with 15 bases remaining between them. The CDR3 loop spans 15 amino acids. Germline CDR1 is LNHNV and CDR2 is YYDKDF (reference sequence). As DNA, the CDR3 is TGTGCCACCAGCCTTAGAGCGCGTCCCAATGAAAAACTGTTTTTT. Amino acid sequence: CATSLRARPNEKLFF.

This clonotype was counted between two and nine times. The chain carries TRBV2 and TRBJ2-1; maybe TRBD2 (5 bases). This CDR3 is built from 14 residues. V lost 8 bases and J 3 bases, leaving 14 bases between the germline ends. Germline V lookup: CDR1 SNHLY, CDR2 FYNNEI. The CDR3 sequence is CASLGERVYNEQFF. Written as DNA, the CDR3 is TGTGCCAGCCTCGGAGAGAGGGTCTACAATGAGCAGTTCTTC.